Below, 23 T cell receptor beta chains from the same sample are listed, as sequenced in a study of cytotoxic CD8 clonotypes in ibrutinib-treated CLL. The repertoire was sequenced with immunoSEQ multiplex PCR; TCRdb's copy has only in-frame clones and lacks some. The sample lists around 330,000 clones; roughly 67% were seen once. Sequenced here: PBMCs, sampled after 36 months of ibrutinib treatment. The receptors derive from a human donor with chronic lymphocytic leukemia.

V gene TRBV28 combines with J gene TRBJ2-6; 7 bases agree with TRBD1. The CDR3 covers 18 residues. Germline-derived CDR1 and CDR2 are MDHEN and SYDVKM. With 5 bases clipped from V and 1 base from J, the junction kept 11 bases outside the gene matches. Here the CDR3 reads CASSPPMGRGSGANVLTF. CDR3 bases: TGTGCCAGCAGTCCACCAATGGGCAGGGGGTCTGGGGCCAACGTCCTGACTTTC.

This clone appeared once. The CDR3 protein is CASSTTDSYGYTF. CDR3 DNA sequence: TGCGCCAGCAGCACAACTGACAGCTATGGCTACACCTTC. The chain combines TRBV5-1 with TRBJ1-2; a possible D gene is TRBD1 (5 bases). Trimming cost V 4 bases and J 4 bases, with 11 bases left between them. The CDR3 is 13 residues long. Germline CDR1 reads SGHRS; CDR2 reads YFSETQ.

The gene calls are TRBV11-2 and TRBJ2-7; D unclear. Trimming stripped 2 bases from V and 2 bases from J, with 4 bases between. From germline, CDR1 is SGHAT and CDR2 FQNNGV. This CDR3 region has 12 residues. Written as DNA, the CDR3 is TGTGCCAGCAGCTTAACCCCCTACGAGCAGTACTTC. Translated: CASSLTPYEQYF.

There are a few counts of this clone. The V and J genes are TRBV5-4 and TRBJ1-6; 9 positions match TRBD1. V dropped 4 bases and J dropped 7; count of bases not matched to a gene: 6. Germline values: CDR1 SGHNT, CDR2 YYREEE (reference sequence). CDR3 size: 15 residues. The CDR3 here is CASSHNRGRNSPLHF. The CDR3 coding sequence is TGTGCCAGCAGCCACAACAGGGGGCGGAATTCACCCCTCCACTTT.

The chain recombines TRBV9 with TRBJ2-5; no definite D call. V was trimmed by 0 bases and J by 0 bases, leaving 0 bases between them. CDR1 SGDLS and CDR2 YYNGEE come from the germline V gene. CDR3 length equals 12 residues. The CDR3 DNA is TGTGCCAGCAGCGTAGACCAAGAGACCCAGTACTTC. Its translation: CASSVDQETQYF.

J is TRBJ2-7 and V is TRBV29-1, with TRBD1 identical over 8 bases. Germline V gene data show CDR1 as SQVTM and CDR2 as ANQGSEA. J gave up 1 base and V 3 bases, and 5 bases lay outside the gene matches. The CDR3 runs to 14 residues. Written as DNA, the CDR3 is TGCAGCGTTGACAGGGGGCCCGGATCCTACGAGCAGTACTTC. The encoded protein is CSVDRGPGSYEQYF.

This chain joins TRBV29-1 and TRBJ2-7; TRBD2 aligns across 7 bases. V shed 4 bases, J shed 1 base, and the junction held 7 bases outside the gene matches. CDR1 is SQVTM, CDR2 ANQGSEA, per germline. This CDR3 contains 14 residues. CDR3 protein: CSVVGLADSYEQYF. The CDR3 region has the DNA TGCAGCGTTGTGGGGCTAGCGGATTCCTACGAGCAGTACTTC.

V and J are TRBV6-1 and TRBJ2-3, with 8 nucleotides matching TRBD2. Per the germline V gene, CDR1 is MNHNS and CDR2 is SASEGT. The CDR3 extends over 18 amino acids. V shed 4 bases and J 4 bases; nucleotides not matched to a gene: 16. The CDR3 here is CASSVLTPSSGEADTQYF. The CDR3 coding sequence is TGTGCCAGCAGTGTGCTGACCCCGAGTAGCGGGGAAGCAGATACGCAGTATTTT.

V gene TRBV9 combines with J gene TRBJ1-2; D not resolved. This CDR3 contains 15 residues. V was trimmed by 0 bases and J by 0 bases, leaving 9 bases between them. CDR1 is SGDLS, CDR2 YYNGEE, per germline. CDR3 loop: CASSVVPNSNYGYTF. Written as DNA, the CDR3 is TGTGCCAGCAGCGTAGTTCCCAACTCTAACTATGGCTACACCTTC.

The chain links TRBV13 to TRBJ2-6, with D perhaps matching TRBD2 (7 bases). This CDR3 is built from 20 residues. Germline CDR1 PRHDT, CDR2 FYEKMQ (reference sequence). V was shortened by 1 base and J by 0 bases, with 19 bases between the two germline ends. As DNA, the CDR3 is TGTGCCAGCAGCTTAGAGGGTTGGCGGCGGGGGCGCTCTGGGGCCAACGTCCTGACTTTC. Protein: CASSLEGWRRGRSGANVLTF.

The rearrangement uses TRBV5-1 and TRBJ1-1; 7 positions agree with TRBD1. Unmatched junction bases numbered 8, after V lost 4 bases and J lost 5 bases. Germline CDR1 is SGHRS and CDR2 is YFSETQ. The CDR3 has 14 residues. The CDR3: CASSAGTAETEAFF. The CDR3 nucleotides are TGCGCCAGCAGCGCCGGGACAGCGGAGACTGAAGCTTTCTTT. Combining the CDR3 with reference TRBV5-1 and TRBJ1-1 gives the whole variable domain KAGVTQTPRYLIKTRGQQVTLSCSPISGHRSVSWYQQTPGQGLQFLFEYFSETQRNKGNFPGRFSGRQFSNSRSEMNVSTLELGDSALYLCASSAGTAETEAFFGQGTRLTVV.

In this sample, this clone turned up once. The chain couples TRBV6-6 to TRBJ2-2, with TRBD1 as a possible D gene (5 bases). CDR1 MNHNY and CDR2 SVGAGI come from the germline V gene (reference sequence). V was shortened by 6 bases and J by 1 base, with 12 bases between the two germline ends. The CDR3 extends over 15 amino acids. Written as DNA, the CDR3 is TGTGCCAGCAGGCAGACAGCTATGAACACCGGGGAGCTGTTTTTT. Its protein is CASRQTAMNTGELFF.

This clone showed up just a few times. The CDR3 DNA sequence: TGTGCCAGCAGCCTCTACGCGGGGGCTGAAGCTTTCTTT. It translates to CASSLYAGAEAFF. The chain uses TRBV7-3 and TRBJ1-1; tentatively, D is TRBD1 (5 bases). The CDR3 runs to 13 residues. From germline, CDR1 is SGHTA and CDR2 FQGTGA. Trimming took 5 bases from V and 6 from J, leaving 13 bases between them.

The J gene is TRBJ2-5, the V gene TRBV14; D gene uncertain. The V end was cut by 2 bases, the J end by 0 bases, with 16 bases between. CDR3 length equals 17 residues. CDR1 is SGHDN and CDR2 is FVKESK in the germline V gene. The CDR3, as DNA: TGTGCCAGCAGCCAATTAGGTTTTCTTGCCAACCAAGAGACCCAGTACTTC. Amino acids: CASSQLGFLANQETQYF.

The chain joins TRBV4-1 to TRBJ2-7; D perhaps matches TRBD2 (6 bases). The CDR3 extends over 14 amino acids. The V end lost 1 base, the J end lost 2 bases, and 9 bases lay between the germline ends. Germline-derived CDR1 and CDR2 are MGHRA and YSYEKL. The CDR3 coding sequence is TGCGCCAGCAGCCAAGGGGAGGATGCCTACGAGCAGTACTTC. This encodes CASSQGEDAYEQYF.

The DNA of the CDR3 is TGTGCCAGCAGCTTGAGCCGGGAGCTGTTTTTT. This gives the protein CASSLSRELFF. The chain joins TRBV7-2 to TRBJ2-2, with D unresolved. The CDR3 spans 11 residues. Germline V gene lookup returns CDR1 SGHTA and CDR2 FQGNSA. V was clipped by 3 bases and J by 9 bases, with 5 bases between them.

The chain employs TRBV4-1 and TRBJ1-4; TRBD1 aligns across 7 bases. Looked up from germline, CDR1 is MGHRA and CDR2 is YSYEKL. The junction had 16 bases not matched to a gene; V was cut back by 0 bases and J by 0 bases. CDR3 length: 21 residues. CDR3 amino acids: CASSQDILGTAISSTNEKLFF. The CDR3 coding sequence is TGCGCCAGCAGCCAAGATATACTGGGGACAGCTATTAGTTCAACTAATGAAAAACTGTTTTTT.

V is TRBV2 and J is TRBJ2-2, with TRBD1 matching over 9 bases. V shed 6 bases, J shed 8 bases, and the junction held 7 bases outside the gene matches. CDR1 and CDR2 (germline): SNHLY, FYNNEI. The CDR3 is 14 residues long. CDR3 loop: CASRGQGGVGELFF. In nucleotides, the CDR3 is TGTGCCAGCAGGGGACAGGGAGGGGTGGGGGAGCTGTTTTTT.

V and J are TRBV2 and TRBJ2-7; TRBD1 agrees at 7 bases. V was pared by 8 bases and J by 0 bases, with 4 bases of the junction left unmatched. CDR3 length: 13 amino acids. In germline, CDR1 is SNHLY, CDR2 FYNNEI. The CDR3 reads CASDDRASYEQYF. As DNA, the CDR3 is TGTGCCAGCGATGACAGGGCCTCCTACGAGCAGTACTTC. Looking up the rest from reference TRBV2 and TRBJ2-7 gives the full variable domain: EPEVTQTPSHQVTQMGQEVILRCVPISNHLYFYWYRQILGQKVEFLVSFYNNEISEKSEIFDDQFSVERPDGSNFTLKIRSTKLEDSAMYFCASDDRASYEQYFGPGTRLTVT.

J is TRBJ2-3 and V is TRBV5-4, with unresolved D. The CDR3 is 12 amino acids. V lost 1 base to trimming and J lost 5 bases, with 5 bases between them. Germline V gene data show CDR1 as SGHNT and CDR2 as YYREEE (reference sequence). This CDR3 reads CASSLPRDTQYF. The CDR3 nucleotides read TGTGCCAGCAGCTTGCCGCGAGATACGCAGTATTTT.

The chain carries TRBV11-3 and TRBJ2-7, with a weak D call TRBD1 (5 bases). Germline assignment: CDR1 SGHNT and CDR2 YENEEA. Trimming took 5 bases from V and 0 from J, leaving 11 bases between them. The CDR3 contains 14 residues. The CDR3 region is CASSQGSSSYEQYF. CDR3 nucleotides: TGTGCCAGCAGCCAGGGCAGTAGCTCCTACGAGCAGTACTTC.

This chain links TRBV15 with TRBJ2-2, with no clear D. This CDR3 is 16 amino acids long. Deletions cut 7 bases from V and 0 bases from J, with 15 bases between. Germline V gene data show CDR1 as LNHNV and CDR2 as YYDKDF (reference sequence). CDR3 sequence (DNA): TGTGCCACCAAACCCAGGAACAGATCGAACACCGGGGAGCTGTTTTTT. This gives the protein CATKPRNRSNTGELFF.

This chain joins TRBV7-2 and TRBJ2-5; 7 bases align to TRBD1. Germline trimming cut 4 bases from V and 4 bases from J; bases unmatched to any gene: 6. CDR1 is SGHTA, CDR2 FQGNSA, per germline. The length of the CDR3 is 14 residues. The CDR3 reads CASSYQTGRETQYF. CDR3 bases: TGTGCCAGCAGCTACCAGACAGGGCGAGAGACCCAGTACTTC.